This T cell receptor (beta chain) originates from a study of T-cell reconstitution after alpha-beta-depleted transplantation in children. In this sample, this clonotype turned up a few times. Unique molecular identifiers were used in preparing the TCRbeta library. TCRdb used MiXCR to reprocess the PCR reads, holding one entry per CDR3 protein. The table records approximately 590,000 distinct CDR3 sequences, over 9.5% of them present only once. The TCR was taken from a human donor who donated a stem cell graft to a child with acute myeloid leukemia. Sequencing used PBMCs from the stem cell graft donor, obtained from the stem cell graft.

This CDR3 is CASSEQPTGGNGYTF. Written as DNA, the CDR3 is TGTGCCAGCAGTGAACAACCGACAGGGGGAAATGGCTACACCTTC. V gene TRBV2 combines with J gene TRBJ1-2, with TRBD1 matching 9 bases. V trimming: 2 bases; J trimming: 6 bases; junction bases outside the gene matches: 7. This CDR3 region has 15 residues. The germline V gene has CDR1 SNHLY and CDR2 FYNNEI. Full variable domain (missing parts from reference TRBV2 and TRBJ1-2): EPEVTQTPSHQVTQMGQEVILRCVPISNHLYFYWYRQILGQKVEFLVSFYNNEISEKSEIFDDQFSVERPDGSNFTLKIRSTKLEDSAMYFCASSEQPTGGNGYTFGSGTRLTVV.